Shown below are 9 T cell receptor beta chains from a single sample sequenced in a study of T-cell reconstitution after alpha-beta-depleted transplantation in children. Unique molecular identifiers were used to barcode this TCRbeta library. Using its own MiXCR run on the PCR reads, TCRdb lists one record per CDR3 protein. Among around 340,000 distinct CDR3 sequences listed, less than 15% were seen once. This sample comprised PBMCs, obtained from the stem cell graft. Source of these receptors: a human donor who donated a stem cell graft to a child with Fanconi anemia.

This clonotype was observed a few times. This chain uses TRBV12-3 or TRBV12-4 with TRBJ1-2; D remains unclear. Trimming removed 2 bases from V and 6 bases from J, with 16 bases in between. This CDR3 has 15 residues. The CDR3, as DNA: TGTGCCAGCAGTTTACGGACGAGGGAGAGGAATGGCTACACCTTC. It translates to CASSLRTRERNGYTF.

This clonotype came up a few times. V gene TRBV4-3 combines with J gene TRBJ2-4, with 9 bases lining up with TRBD1. This CDR3 comprises 14 residues. V trimming: 5 bases; J trimming: 6 bases; junction bases outside the gene matches: 5. Germline CDR1 LGHNA, CDR2 YSLEER. CDR3 protein: CASSIGQGINIQYF. The DNA of the CDR3 is TGCGCCAGCAGCATCGGACAGGGGATAAACATTCAGTACTTC.

The rearrangement links TRBV11-2 to TRBJ2-2; 7 bases line up with TRBD2. This CDR3 region has 17 residues. V was clipped by 4 bases and J by 2 bases; unmatched bases: 10. Per the germline V gene, CDR1 is SGHAT and CDR2 is FQNNGV. CDR3 sequence: CASSWSLGTINTGELFF. The CDR3 DNA is TGTGCCAGCAGCTGGAGTCTAGGGACTATCAACACCGGGGAGCTGTTTTTT.

This clonotype has ten or more counts. The gene calls are TRBV29-1 and TRBJ2-1; a weak D match, TRBD1 (6 bases). Germline CDR1 is SQVTM and CDR2 is ANQGSEA. The CDR3 loop spans 12 amino acids. Trimming removed 6 bases at V and 5 bases at J, with 11 bases between. CDR3 residues: CSVGAVNNEQFF. Written as DNA, the CDR3 is TGCAGCGTGGGGGCCGTTAACAATGAGCAGTTCTTC.

This clonotype was found a few times. This chain joins TRBV25-1 and TRBJ1-6, with 12 positions matching TRBD1. Germline V gene lookup returns CDR1 MGHDK and CDR2 SYGVNS. J lost 7 bases, V lost 3 bases, and 10 bases had no gene match. The CDR3 extends over 18 amino acids. The CDR3 sequence is CASSEPGQGAQKNSPLHF. CDR3 DNA: TGTGCCAGCAGTGAGCCGGGACAGGGGGCGCAGAAGAATTCACCCCTCCACTTT.

The chain links TRBV9 to TRBJ2-1; D possibly uses TRBD1 or TRBD2 (6 bases each). This CDR3 has 13 residues. The germline CDR1 and CDR2 sequences are SGDLS and YYNGEE. Trimming stripped 0 bases from V and 8 bases from J, with 9 bases between. The CDR3 protein is CASSVGGADEQFF. The CDR3 DNA is TGTGCCAGCAGCGTAGGGGGGGCGGATGAGCAGTTCTTC.

This clonotype has a count of ten or more. The genes are TRBV20-1 and TRBJ2-7; TRBD2 matches 13 bases. The CDR3 has 14 residues. V lost 6 bases, J lost 6 bases, and 8 bases stayed unmatched. CDR1 is DFQATT and CDR2 is SNEGSKA in the germline V gene (reference sequence). The DNA of the CDR3 is TGCAGTGCAATCGGACTAGCGGGGGAAGGCGAGCAGTACGTC. Protein: CSAIGLAGEGEQYV.

The chain carries TRBV5-1 and TRBJ2-1, with TRBD2 matching 14 bases. The CDR3 is 15 amino acids. Losses at the gene ends were 1 base for V and 8 bases for J; bases not matched to a gene: 2. The germline gives CDR1 SGHRS, CDR2 YFSETQ. CDR3 residues: CASSLMTSGGDEQFF. DNA of the CDR3: TGCGCCAGCAGCTTGATGACTAGCGGGGGGGATGAGCAGTTCTTC. Full variable domain (outside the CDR3, taken from reference TRBV5-1 and TRBJ2-1): KAGVTQTPRYLIKTRGQQVTLSCSPISGHRSVSWYQQTPGQGLQFLFEYFSETQRNKGNFPGRFSGRQFSNSRSEMNVSTLELGDSALYLCASSLMTSGGDEQFFGPGTRLTVL.

This rearrangement joins TRBV5-1 to TRBJ2-3, with D perhaps matching TRBD1 (5 bases). CDR3 size: 13 residues. The germline V gene has CDR1 SGHRS and CDR2 YFSETQ. Trimming stripped 5 bases from V and 2 bases from J, with 9 bases between. The CDR3 sequence: CASRTAATDTQYF. In nucleotides, the CDR3 is TGCGCCAGCAGGACAGCCGCCACAGATACGCAGTATTTT.